This T cell receptor (beta chain) was observed in a study of identifying expanded T cells in peripheral blood. General study results and limits: Variance in clone template counts between approximately 2-week samples significantly increased with total template count across all healthy donors. Technical replicates showed around 1.1 changed clones; approximately 2 weeks about 16.4; four weeks 19.

The table came from immunoSEQ multiplex PCR; TCRdb's copy has only in-frame clones and leaves some out. The profile shows about 100,000 clones, 88% of them singletons. This CDR3 is built from 12 residues. With 2 bases removed from V and 4 bases from J, the gap between germline ends came to 6 bases. The germline V gene has CDR1 SGHTA and CDR2 FQGNSA. As concerns this clone: The antigen remains unidentified.

No infections or other immune events were documented during collection. The chain employs TRBV7-2 and TRBJ2-7, with D unclear. What was sequenced was blood. This receptor was obtained from a person between 18 and 75 years old in good health. This CDR3 reads CASSLSQYEQYF. CDR3 sequence (DNA): TGTGCCAGCAGCTTATCACAGTACGAGCAGTACTTC.